These 3 T cell receptor beta chains were sequenced from one sample in a study of Ad26.COV2.S vaccination and SARS-CoV-2 variants. Treatment meaning: 19 received Ad26.COV2.S at low or high dose, single or two shots; about 5 received placebo; per-sample allocation not given. Sampling was done on day 63 after the first vaccine or placebo injection. The protocol was immunoSEQ multiplex PCR, while the TCRdb copy is restricted to in-frame clones and leaves out a portion. The data show 400,000 to 450,000 clones, around 90% seen once. The source was peripheral blood, collected in a trial of Ad26.COV2.S vaccine versus placebo. These receptors all come from a person aged 18-65 years who received the Ad26.COV2.S COVID-19 vaccine or a placebo.

The rearrangement uses TRBV23-1 and TRBJ2-7; tentatively, D is TRBD2 (5 bases). TRBV23-1 is designated an ORF whose function remains uncertain. The CDR3 contains 13 residues. Deletions cut 1 base from V and 6 bases from J, with 10 bases between. In DNA, the CDR3 is TGCGCCAGCAGTCAATTCGCCGGGGTCGAGCAGTACTTC. This gives the protein CASSQFAGVEQYF.

The chain is built from TRBV28 and TRBJ2-4; possible D gene TRBD1, 5 bases. The V end lost 2 bases, the J end lost 3 bases, and 11 bases lay between the germline ends. The CDR3 contains 15 residues. Germline values: CDR1 MDHEN, CDR2 SYDVKM. CDR3 loop: CASSLTGQGKNIQYF. CDR3 bases: TGTGCCAGCAGTTTAACAGGACAAGGCAAAAACATTCAGTACTTC.

This chain links TRBV19 with TRBJ2-1, with TRBD2 as a possible D gene (6 bases). V lost 6 bases, J lost 2 bases, and 11 bases lay in between. The germline V gene has CDR1 LNHDA and CDR2 SQIVND (reference sequence). The CDR3 has 14 residues. CDR3 DNA: TGTGCCAGTAGATCAGGAGGGCCCTACAATGAGCAGTTCTTC. This encodes CASRSGGPYNEQFF.